This T cell receptor (beta chain) was sequenced during a study of blood T cell repertoires in COVID-19. Study context: COVID-19 samples collected from the United States, Italy and Spain covered acute and convalescent phases.

The V end was cut by 10 bases, the J end by 2 bases, with 11 bases between. Per the germline V gene, CDR1 is MDHEN and CDR2 is SYDVKM. There are 13 residues in the CDR3. A few counts support this clone. As originally analysed: Cell counts per sample came from amplifying reference gene primers. Using immunoSEQ multiplex PCR, the repertoire was profiled, and TCRdb retains in-frame clones only, with some absent. The DNA was the basis for D and trimming; V, J and clone size are from that table. The sample has 250,000 to 300,000 clones; roughly 86% are singletons. The source of this sequence is a woman under 40 with COVID-19, enrolled during active disease. The chain employs TRBV28 and TRBJ1-4; D call uncertain. The sequencing input was peripheral blood. Here the CDR3 reads CATSWRTNEKLFF. In DNA form, the CDR3 reads TGTGCCACCTCGTGGAGGACTAATGAAAAACTGTTTTTT.